The 25 T cell receptor beta chains below all came from one sample that was sequenced in a study of radiation and T cells in renal cell carcinoma. Time point described: blood 2 weeks post-SBRT. Documented treatment: 15 Gy SBRT to primary tumor, nephrectomy 4 weeks later. Using immunoSEQ multiplex PCR, the repertoire was profiled, and TCRdb retains in-frame clones only, with some absent. The data contain roughly 120,000 clones, 75% to 85% of them seen just once; the ten biggest clones take up 1.5% to 2%. The sequencing used blood, collected from a patient whose treatment included radiotherapy and nephrectomy. The receptors come from an older woman with renal cell carcinoma.

A single count supports this clone. The chain carries TRBV5-8 and TRBJ2-5; 9 nucleotides agree with TRBD1. The CDR3 is made up of 13 amino acids. V lost 9 bases, J lost 5 bases, and 8 bases stayed unmatched. From germline, CDR1 is SGHTS and CDR2 YDEGEE. This CDR3 is CANEQGAGETQYF. The CDR3 coding sequence is TGTGCCAACGAACAGGGGGCAGGGGAGACCCAGTACTTC.

This clone was observed a handful of times. The V and J genes are TRBV7-9 and TRBJ2-1, with D possibly called TRBD1 or TRBD2 (6 bases each). The CDR3 has 14 amino acids. V lost 5 bases to trimming and J lost 5 bases, with 13 bases between them. Germline loops: CDR1 SEHNR, CDR2 FQNEAQ (reference sequence). The CDR3 is CASSRGGQNNEQFF. The CDR3 DNA sequence: TGTGCCAGCAGCCGTGGGGGGCAGAACAATGAGCAGTTCTTC. Complete variable domain (other parts from reference TRBV7-9 and TRBJ2-1): DTGVSQNPRHKITKRGQNVTFRCDPISEHNRLYWYRQTLGQGPEFLTYFQNEAQLEKSRLLSDRFSAERPKGSFSTLEIQRTEQGDSAMYLCASSRGGQNNEQFFGPGTRLTVL.

In its sample, this clone was seen once. The V and J genes are TRBV10-1 and TRBJ2-3; 9 positions agree with TRBD1. Trimming at V came to 8 bases and at J to 5 bases, leaving 5 bases not matched to a gene. The germline gives CDR1 WNHNN, CDR2 SYGVQD (reference sequence). The CDR3 consists of 13 residues. In DNA, the CDR3 is TGCGCCAGCCGGGACAGGGTAGGAGATACGCAGTATTTT. It encodes CASRDRVGDTQYF.

This chain connects TRBV4-1 to TRBJ1-5; D unclear. Germline CDR1 is MGHRA and CDR2 is YSYEKL. Trimming stripped 5 bases from V and 6 bases from J, with 17 bases between. The CDR3 is made up of 15 amino acids. DNA for the CDR3: TGCGCCAGCAGCTACCGAGCGGGTGATGGTCAGCCCCAGCATTTT. Translating it yields CASSYRAGDGQPQHF.

This clone was picked up one time. The chain carries TRBV27 and TRBJ2-3; 8 bases are shared with TRBD2. Germline CDR1 is MNHEY and CDR2 is SMNVEV (reference sequence). The CDR3 contains 20 residues. Trimming cost V 2 bases and J 0 bases; bases outside gene matches: 16. CDR3: CASSLRELAGWWGSTDTQYF. The CDR3 DNA sequence: TGTGCCAGCAGTTTAAGGGAGCTAGCGGGCTGGTGGGGGAGCACAGATACGCAGTATTTT.

The chain joins TRBV6-1 to TRBJ2-2; 9 bases are a match to TRBD2. The junction had 4 bases not matched to a gene; V was cut back by 5 bases and J by 3 bases. Per the germline V gene, CDR1 is MNHNS and CDR2 is SASEGT. The CDR3 totals 15 residues. The CDR3 sequence: CASSSGGQDTGELFF. In DNA form, the CDR3 reads TGTGCCAGCAGTAGCGGGGGGCAGGACACCGGGGAGCTGTTTTTT.

The chain uses TRBV7-2 and TRBJ2-6, with D perhaps matching TRBD2 (6 bases). The CDR3 has 16 amino acids. V was trimmed by 3 bases and J by 0 bases, leaving 9 bases between them. Germline V gene lookup returns CDR1 SGHTA and CDR2 FQGNSA. The CDR3 loop is CASSFAGISGANVLTF. The CDR3 DNA reads as TGTGCCAGCAGCTTTGCGGGGATCTCTGGGGCCAACGTCCTGACTTTC.

This chain links TRBV19 with TRBJ2-7, with D maybe TRBD1 (6 bases). Trimming took 5 bases from V and 1 from J, leaving 12 bases between them. This CDR3 spans 14 amino acids. Germline V CDR1 and CDR2: LNHDA, SQIVND (reference sequence). CDR3 nucleotide sequence: TGTGCCAGTAGTGCGGACAGCAGATCCTACGAGCAGTACTTC. Its translation is CASSADSRSYEQYF.

The rearrangement joins TRBV28 to TRBJ2-2; 8 bases map to TRBD1. The CDR3 has 19 residues. Germline lookup yields CDR1 MDHEN and CDR2 SYDVKM. V shed 2 bases and J 3 bases; nucleotides not matched to a gene: 14. CDR3 in amino acids: CASSLRVAGGWFDTGELFF. The DNA of the CDR3 is TGTGCCAGCAGTTTACGGGTAGCAGGGGGCTGGTTTGACACCGGGGAGCTGTTTTTT.

The V and J genes are TRBV5-1 and TRBJ2-3; TRBD2 is a possible D gene (7 bases). V was cut by 5 bases and J by 1 base, with 17 bases left in between. Germline V gives CDR1 SGHRS, CDR2 YFSETQ. CDR3 size: 16 residues. The DNA of the CDR3 is TGCGCCAGCAGTTTGAACGCGGGGGCTGGCACAGATACGCAGTATTTT. Amino acids: CASSLNAGAGTDTQYF.

The chain combines TRBV5-1 with TRBJ2-7; maybe TRBD1 (6 bases). Germline V gene lookup returns CDR1 SGHRS and CDR2 YFSETQ. There are 14 residues in the CDR3. V was trimmed by 4 bases and J by 3 bases, leaving 14 bases between them. The CDR3 nucleotides are TGCGCCAGCAGCCCAACAGGGCCACTCTACGAGCAGTACTTC. Its translation: CASSPTGPLYEQYF.

J is TRBJ1-4 and V is TRBV6-4; D gene uncertain. Germline lookup yields CDR1 MRHNA and CDR2 SNTAGT. The CDR3 loop spans 13 amino acids. V shed 8 bases and J shed 7 bases, with 14 bases lying between them. The DNA of the CDR3 is TGTGCCAGCCGAAGGGAGATGGGTGAAAAACTGTTTTTT. This translates into CASRREMGEKLFF.

Only one count was recorded for this clone. The chain recombines TRBV2 with TRBJ2-4; 9 nucleotides align to TRBD1. This CDR3 contains 14 residues. Trimming at V came to 6 bases and at J to 6 bases, leaving 6 bases not matched to a gene. Germline V gene sequence: CDR1 SNHLY, CDR2 FYNNEI. CDR3 protein: CASRKDRGGNIQYF. CDR3 bases: TGTGCCAGCAGGAAGGACAGGGGAGGAAACATTCAGTACTTC.

The CDR3 DNA sequence: TGTGCCAGCAACCGGGACAGGAGCACAGATACGCAGTATTTT. This codes for CASNRDRSTDTQYF. The chain has TRBV6-1 and TRBJ2-3, with TRBD1 identical over 8 bases. The CDR3 is 14 amino acids. Germline V gives CDR1 MNHNS, CDR2 SASEGT. V lost 7 bases to trimming and J lost 0 bases; unmatched junction nucleotides: 3.

In this sample, this clone turned up many times. The chain has TRBV9 and TRBJ2-3; TRBD2 matches 8 bases. The germline gives CDR1 SGDLS, CDR2 YYNGEE. J was trimmed by 3 bases and V by 7 bases; bases with no gene match: 10. This CDR3 region has 15 residues. The DNA for the CDR3 is TGTGCCAGCGCTCCGGGGGGGTCTTCAACAGATACGCAGTATTTT. Encoded protein: CASAPGGSSTDTQYF.

The chain combines TRBV28 with TRBJ2-1, with 10 bases aligning to TRBD2. In germline, CDR1 is MDHEN, CDR2 SYDVKM. Trimming cost V 6 bases and J 8 bases; bases outside gene matches: 10. The CDR3 consists of 15 residues. In DNA form, the CDR3 reads TGTGCCAGCAGCCCGACTAGCGGGTTATTCGATGAGCAGTTCTTC. Protein sequence: CASSPTSGLFDEQFF.

The CDR3 sequence is CASRTSGRARTADTQYF. The CDR3 nucleotides read TGTGCCAGTCGGACTAGCGGGAGGGCTCGTACAGCAGATACGCAGTATTTT. The V call is TRBV28, the J call TRBJ2-3; 15 bases fit TRBD2. CDR3 size: 17 residues. V gave up 9 bases and J gave up 4 bases; unmatched junction bases: 11. In germline, CDR1 is MDHEN, CDR2 SYDVKM.

The CDR3 sequence: CASSYTTGSMDSPLHF. Here the CDR3 DNA reads TGTGCCAGCAGTTACACGACAGGATCTATGGATTCACCCCTCCACTTT. The rearrangement uses TRBV6-5 and TRBJ1-6; possible D gene TRBD1, 6 bases. The V end lost 2 bases, the J end lost 8 bases, and 16 bases lay between the germline ends. Germline CDR1 reads MNHEY; CDR2 reads SVGAGI. This CDR3 region has 16 residues.

The chain employs TRBV6-1 and TRBJ2-3; D is perhaps TRBD1 (5 bases). The CDR3 is made up of 16 amino acids. Germline V gene data show CDR1 as MNHNS and CDR2 as SASEGT. Trimming removed 3 bases from V and 2 bases from J, with 15 bases in between. CDR3 DNA sequence: TGTGCCAGCAGTGAGACGCCCCAGGGTTACACAGATACGCAGTATTTT. Translating gives CASSETPQGYTDTQYF.

This chain connects TRBV5-5 to TRBJ1-2; no firm D call. CDR3 length: 14 residues. Trimming pared 0 bases from V and 2 bases from J, leaving 8 bases between. CDR1 and CDR2 (germline): SGHKS, YYEKEE (reference sequence). The CDR3 nucleotides read TGTGCCAGCAGCTTGGAAGCGCACAACTATGGCTACACCTTC. Amino acid sequence: CASSLEAHNYGYTF.

The chain carries TRBV2 and TRBJ1-1; possible D gene TRBD1, 6 bases. This CDR3 is built from 14 residues. V lost 4 bases to trimming and J lost 6 bases, with 15 bases between them. Germline V gene lookup returns CDR1 SNHLY and CDR2 FYNNEI. The CDR3, as DNA: TGTGCCAGCAGTGGGCCGACAGGTCCCGCTGAAGCTTTCTTT. Translated, it gives CASSGPTGPAEAFF.

The chain combines TRBV5-6 with TRBJ2-7; D might be TRBD1 or TRBD2, each matching 6 bases. The CDR3 runs 15 residues. V lost 5 bases to trimming and J lost 3 bases, with 18 bases between them. Germline values: CDR1 SGHDT, CDR2 YYEEEE. CDR3 region: CASRTGPRGYYEQYF. CDR3 bases: TGTGCCAGCAGAACAGGGCCGCGGGGCTACTACGAGCAGTACTTC.

This clone appeared a few times. The rearrangement links TRBV28 to TRBJ2-3; D is ambiguous. Germline CDR1 and CDR2: MDHEN and SYDVKM. CDR3 length: 17 residues. Trimming pared 7 bases from V and 5 bases from J, leaving 25 bases between. The CDR3 sequence is CASTAALNWGSEDTQYF. CDR3 nucleotides: TGTGCCAGCACCGCGGCCTTGAATTGGGGAAGCGAAGATACGCAGTATTTT.

This clone was picked up one time. This chain connects TRBV5-1 to TRBJ1-6, with 11 bases lining up with TRBD1. The length of the CDR3 is 15 residues. V shed 7 bases, J shed 7 bases, and the junction held 7 bases outside the gene matches. Germline CDR1 reads SGHRS; CDR2 reads YFSETQ. CDR3 nucleotide sequence: TGCGCCAGCGCGATCGGGACAGGGGGAAATTCACCCCTCCACTTT. It translates to CASAIGTGGNSPLHF.

This clone was counted between two and nine times. The chain links TRBV6-1 to TRBJ1-1; D is uncertain. The germline V gene has CDR1 MNHNS and CDR2 SASEGT. This CDR3 is built from 14 residues. V lost 6 bases and J lost 5, with 16 bases in between. In DNA form, the CDR3 reads TGTGCCAGCAGCCCTATAGGGCGCGGGACTGAAGCTTTCTTT. Protein sequence: CASSPIGRGTEAFF.